The rows below give T cell receptor beta chains drawn from one sample of a study of blood T cell repertoires in COVID-19. Generated by immunoSEQ multiplex PCR, the TCRdb table keeps only in-frame clones and is missing some. Among about 160,000 clones listed, about nine tenths were seen once. Sequencing was done on a sample of peripheral blood. Every receptor here comes from a woman aged 55-70 years who had recovered from COVID-19. Both conserved end residues are part of each CDR3. D genes are given only for firm matches. Clone size, where shown, is once, few, many, or a class for clones that have expanded.

D	V	size	length	J	DNA	CDR3
.	TRBV27	.	13	TRBJ2-3	TGTGCCAGCAGTTTCCACCCTAGAGATACGCAGTATTTT	CASSFHPRDTQYF
.	TRBV5-1	.	15	TRBJ1-1	TGCGCCAGCAGCTTGGACTCCAACGGGAACACTGAAGCTTTCTTT	CASSLDSNGNTEAFF
.	TRBV12-3/TRBV12-4	.	12	TRBJ1-2	TGTGCCAGCAGTTTGAGAGTTGATGGCTACACCTTC	CASSLRVDGYTF
TRBD1	TRBV14	.	14	TRBJ1-6	TGTGCCAGCAGCTTTGGACAGGGAGGTTCACCCCTCCACTTT	CASSFGQGGSPLHF
TRBD1	TRBV19	.	13	TRBJ2-5	TGTGCCAGTGGCAGGGGGCGTATGGAGACCCAGTACTTC	CASGRGRMETQYF
TRBD1	TRBV28	few	14	TRBJ1-6	TGTGCCAGCAGACAGGGGGGTAGTAATTCACCCCTCCACTTT	CASRQGGSNSPLHF
TRBD1	TRBV5-1	.	15	TRBJ1-1	TGCGCCAGCAGCTTGAGGGACAGTCTCTACACTGAAGCTTTCTTT	CASSLRDSLYTEAFF
TRBD1	TRBV5-1	.	15	TRBJ2-3	TGCGCCAGCAGCGGCCAGGGACAGGGCACAGATACGCAGTATTTT	CASSGQGQGTDTQYF
TRBD1	TRBV28	few	16	TRBJ2-7	TGTGCCAGCCGGGACAGAACCTTAGCATTATTTTACGAGCAGTACTTC	CASRDRTLALFYEQYF
TRBD2	TRBV4-3	.	18	TRBJ2-5	TGCGCCAGCAGCCAAGAAGCGGGACTTAGCGGGGGGGCGAAGACCCAGTACTTC	CASSQEAGLSGGAKTQYF
TRBD2	TRBV19	few	19	TRBJ2-2	TGTGCCAGTAGCAGGACTAGCGGGGGGACCAAGCCGAACACCGGGGAGCTGTTTTTT	CASSRTSGGTKPNTGELFF
.	TRBV28	.	13	TRBJ1-1	TGTGCCAGCTCCTGGGGGGGGAGCACTGAAGCTTTCTTT	CASSWGGSTEAFF
TRBD2	TRBV5-4	.	16	TRBJ2-1	TGTGCCAGCAGCGTCGGACTAGCGGGGCTCTACAATGAGCAGTTCTTC	CASSVGLAGLYNEQFF
.	TRBV6-5	.	13	TRBJ2-7	TGTGCCAGCACTACGGGACACCGCTACGAGCAGTACTTC	CASTTGHRYEQYF
TRBD1	TRBV6-4	few	14	TRBJ2-7	TGTGCCAGCAGTGATATGGACAGGAACTACGAGCAGTACTTC	CASSDMDRNYEQYF
.	TRBV5-6	.	15	TRBJ1-2	TGTGCCAGCAGCTTGGGCCAAAGCGCTTTCTATGGCTACACCTTC	CASSLGQSAFYGYTF
TRBD2	TRBV25-1	.	16	TRBJ2-1	TGTGCCAGCGCTAGCGGGGGGTCTTTTTCCTACAATGAGCAGTTCTTC	CASASGGSFSYNEQFF
.	TRBV2	.	15	TRBJ1-2	TGTGCCAGCTTCTCCCCAACTGGGGACATTTATGGCTACACCTTC	CASFSPTGDIYGYTF
TRBD1	TRBV5-5	.	15	TRBJ2-5	TGTGCCAGCAGCAGCCGGACAGGGCCGTTAGAGACCCAGTACTTC	CASSSRTGPLETQYF
.	TRBV4-2	.	13	TRBJ2-7	TGTGCCAGCAGCCAAGATTTGGGGGGGCGCAAGTACTTC	CASSQDLGGRKYF
TRBD1	TRBV29-1	.	13	TRBJ1-5	TGCAGCGCCGGGACAGGGATCAATCAGCCCCAGCATTTT	CSAGTGINQPQHF
TRBD1	TRBV5-1	.	14	TRBJ2-7	TGCGCCAGCAGCTTCCGGGACAGGGCCTCCGAGCAGTACTTC	CASSFRDRASEQYF
TRBD2	TRBV6-5	.	14	TRBJ2-4	TGTGCCAGCGGACTAGGTGAAGACAAAAACATTCAGTACTTC	CASGLGEDKNIQYF
.	TRBV15	.	14	TRBJ2-3	TGTGCCACCAGTCCTGGACTTCCCACAGATACGCAGTATTTT	CATSPGLPTDTQYF
.	TRBV5-4	once	15	TRBJ1-2	TGTGCCAGCAGCTTGGCCTCCGGGTTAAGCTATGGCTACACCTTC	CASSLASGLSYGYTF
.	TRBV28	many	13	TRBJ1-2	TGTGCCAGCAGTCTCGGACAGAACTATGGCTACACCTTC	CASSLGQNYGYTF
TRBD2	TRBV6-2/TRBV6-3	.	14	TRBJ2-1	TGTGCCAGCAGTTTCCAGCGGGAATACAATGAGCAGTTCTTC	CASSFQREYNEQFF
.	TRBV27	few	15	TRBJ1-6	TGTGCCAGCAGTTTATGGGCCAACAGGAATTCACCCCTCCACTTT	CASSLWANRNSPLHF
TRBD1	TRBV5-1	.	14	TRBJ2-5	TGCGCCAGCAGCTTTGCAGGGGGCGAGGAGACCCAGTACTTC	CASSFAGGEETQYF
TRBD1	TRBV5-1	.	14	TRBJ2-7	TGCGCCAGCAGCCAAGGGACAGATATATACGAGCAGTACTTC	CASSQGTDIYEQYF
TRBD2	TRBV27	once	14	TRBJ2-7	TGTGCCAGCAGTTACGGACTAGCGTCCAACGAGCAGTACTTC	CASSYGLASNEQYF
.	TRBV4-2	.	14	TRBJ1-3	TGTGCCAGCAGCCAAGATACGACAGCCTCAATCATATATTTT	CASSQDTTASIIYF
.	TRBV5-5	few	14	TRBJ1-1	TGTGCCAGCAGCTTGGGGGCCGGAGGAACTGAAGCTTTCTTT	CASSLGAGGTEAFF
.	TRBV19	.	13	TRBJ1-2	TGTGCCAGTAGTATAGCTAGGAACTATGGCTACACCTTC	CASSIARNYGYTF
.	TRBV25-1	.	13	TRBJ2-7	TGTGCCAGTACTAAGGTAAACTCCTACGAGCAGTACTTC	CASTKVNSYEQYF
.	TRBV18	.	14	TRBJ1-5	TGTGCCAGCTCACCACCAGGGGCCGGCCAGCCCCAGCATTTT	CASSPPGAGQPQHF
.	TRBV5-6	.	15	TRBJ2-7	TGTGCCAGCAGCTTGGACAGGCTTGACTCCTACGAGCAGTACTTC	CASSLDRLDSYEQYF
.	TRBV11-2	.	14	TRBJ2-7	TGTGCCAGCAGCATGACAGTGTGGTCATACGAGCAGTACTTC	CASSMTVWSYEQYF
TRBD2	TRBV4-2	.	15	TRBJ2-7	TGTGCCAGCAGCCAAGACGGGGGGGAGGCCTACGAGCAGTACTTC	CASSQDGGEAYEQYF
TRBD1	TRBV2	.	17	TRBJ2-7	TGTGCCAGCAGTCCAGCCCTGACATGGGACAGAACCTACGAGCAGTACTTC	CASSPALTWDRTYEQYF
.	TRBV27	.	14	TRBJ2-7	TGTGCCACCCGGCGGGGGACAAAAACCTACGAGCAGTACTTC	CATRRGTKTYEQYF
TRBD1	TRBV5-1	.	15	TRBJ1-3	TGCGCCAGCAGCAATCAGGGGGCATATGGAAACACCATATATTTT	CASSNQGAYGNTIYF
TRBD1	TRBV7-8	.	16	TRBJ1-1	TGTGCCAGCAGCTTGGAACCGGGACAGCTGAACACTGAAGCTTTCTTT	CASSLEPGQLNTEAFF
.	TRBV2	.	12	TRBJ1-5	TGTGCCAGCTCAGGGGTGAATCAGCCCCAGCATTTT	CASSGVNQPQHF
.	TRBV10-3	once	14	TRBJ2-5	TGTGCCATCGGAACTTCTTACGAGGCAGAGACCCAGTACTTC	CAIGTSYEAETQYF
TRBD1	TRBV28	.	15	TRBJ1-2	TGTGCCAGCACCGCCCCGGGACAGGGGGCTTATGGCTACACCTTC	CASTAPGQGAYGYTF
.	TRBV2	.	12	TRBJ2-1	TGTGCCAGCACCTGGAGCGGGAATGAGCAGTTCTTC	CASTWSGNEQFF
TRBD1	TRBV28	.	16	TRBJ2-1	TGTGCCAGCAGTTCCTCAGGGGGCGCGTCCTACAATGAGCAGTTCTTC	CASSSSGGASYNEQFF
TRBD1	TRBV9	medium-sized	14	TRBJ2-7	TGTGCCAGCAGCGTGGGACAGTTTGGCTACGAGCAGTACTTC	CASSVGQFGYEQYF
.	TRBV29-1	once	12	TRBJ1-1	TGCAGCGGAGGACAGCAGAACACTGAAGCTTTCTTT	CSGGQQNTEAFF
.	TRBV2	.	15	TRBJ1-2	TGTGCCAGCAGTGATGGACAGAGGGCTTTAGGGGGCTACACCTTC	CASSDGQRALGGYTF